This T cell receptor beta chain was profiled in a study of T cells in localized non-small cell lung cancer. The assay was immunoSEQ multiplex PCR, and TCRdb's table has in-frame clones only and misses some. The sample carries fewer than 25,000 clones, roughly nine tenths recorded once. V dropped 5 bases and J dropped 6; count of bases not matched to a gene: 12. The germline V gene encodes CDR1 SGHDT and CDR2 YYEEEE. This CDR3 contains 17 residues. V is TRBV5-6 and J is TRBJ2-1; the match to TRBD2 covers 12 bases. Here the sequenced sample was peripheral blood, taken before any cancer treatment. This receptor was taken from a woman aged 35 to 70 with stage I lung adenocarcinoma. The CDR3 protein is CASSSTSGGIPPNEQFF. The CDR3 nucleotides are TGTGCCAGCAGTTCCACTAGCGGGGGGATCCCCCCCAATGAGCAGTTCTTC.